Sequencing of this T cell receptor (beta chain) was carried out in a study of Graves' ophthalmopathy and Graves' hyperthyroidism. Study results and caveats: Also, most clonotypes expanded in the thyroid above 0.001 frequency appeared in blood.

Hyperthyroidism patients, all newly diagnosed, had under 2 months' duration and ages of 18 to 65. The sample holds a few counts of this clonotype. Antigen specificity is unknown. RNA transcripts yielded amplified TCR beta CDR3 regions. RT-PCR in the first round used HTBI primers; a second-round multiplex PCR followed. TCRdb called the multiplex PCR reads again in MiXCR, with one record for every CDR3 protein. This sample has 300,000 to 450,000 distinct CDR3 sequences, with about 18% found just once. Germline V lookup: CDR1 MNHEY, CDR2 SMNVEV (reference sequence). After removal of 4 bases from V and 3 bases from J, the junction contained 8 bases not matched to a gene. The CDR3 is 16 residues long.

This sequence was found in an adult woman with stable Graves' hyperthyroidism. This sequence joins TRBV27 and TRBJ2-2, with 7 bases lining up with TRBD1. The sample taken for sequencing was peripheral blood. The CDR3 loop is CASSYRDSEDTGELFF. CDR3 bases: TGTGCCAGCAGTTACAGGGACAGTGAGGACACCGGGGAGCTGTTTTTT.